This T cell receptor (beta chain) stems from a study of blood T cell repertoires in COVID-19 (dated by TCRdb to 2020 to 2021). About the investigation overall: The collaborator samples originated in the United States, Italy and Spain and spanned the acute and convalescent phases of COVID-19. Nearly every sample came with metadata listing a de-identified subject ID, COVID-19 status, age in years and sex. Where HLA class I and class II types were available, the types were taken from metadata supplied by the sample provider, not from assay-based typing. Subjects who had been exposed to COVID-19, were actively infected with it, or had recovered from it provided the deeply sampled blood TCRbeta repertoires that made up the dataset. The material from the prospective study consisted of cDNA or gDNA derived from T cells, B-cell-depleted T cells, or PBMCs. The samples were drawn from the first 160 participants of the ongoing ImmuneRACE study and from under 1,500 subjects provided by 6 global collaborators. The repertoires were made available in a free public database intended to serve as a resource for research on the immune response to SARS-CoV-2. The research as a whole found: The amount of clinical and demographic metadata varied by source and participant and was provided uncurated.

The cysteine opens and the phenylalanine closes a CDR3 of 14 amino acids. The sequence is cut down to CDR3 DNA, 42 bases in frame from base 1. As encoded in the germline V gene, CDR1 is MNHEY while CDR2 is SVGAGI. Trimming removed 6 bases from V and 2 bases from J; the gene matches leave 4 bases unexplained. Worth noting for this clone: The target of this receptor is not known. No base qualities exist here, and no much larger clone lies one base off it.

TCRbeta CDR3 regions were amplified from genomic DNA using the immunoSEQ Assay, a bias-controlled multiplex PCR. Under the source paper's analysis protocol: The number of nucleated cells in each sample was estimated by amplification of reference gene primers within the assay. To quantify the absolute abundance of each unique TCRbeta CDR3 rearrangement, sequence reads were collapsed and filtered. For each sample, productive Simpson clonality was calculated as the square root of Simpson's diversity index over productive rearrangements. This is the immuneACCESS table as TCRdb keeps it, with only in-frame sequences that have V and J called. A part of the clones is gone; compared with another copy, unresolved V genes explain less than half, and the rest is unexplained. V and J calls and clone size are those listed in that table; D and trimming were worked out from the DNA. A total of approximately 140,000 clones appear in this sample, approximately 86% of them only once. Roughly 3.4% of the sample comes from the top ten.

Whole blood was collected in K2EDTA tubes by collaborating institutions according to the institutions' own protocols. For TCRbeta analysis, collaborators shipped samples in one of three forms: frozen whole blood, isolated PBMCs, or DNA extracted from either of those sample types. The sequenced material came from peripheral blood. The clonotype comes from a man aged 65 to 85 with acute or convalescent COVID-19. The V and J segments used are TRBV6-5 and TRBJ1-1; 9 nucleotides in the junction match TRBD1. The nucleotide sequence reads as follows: TGTGCCAGCAGAACCACAGGGGGCAACACTGAAGCTTTCTTT. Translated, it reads CASRTTGGNTEAFF.